These 21 T cell receptor beta chains were sequenced from one sample in a study of blood T cell repertoires in COVID-19. TCRdb's table, derived via immunoSEQ multiplex PCR, lists solely in-frame clones and lacks some. Altogether more than 200,000 clones are present, 70% to 90% being singletons, with the ten largest covering approximately 10%. Sequenced input: PBMCs or T cells enriched from blood (not recorded which). The receptor set was obtained from a man between 25 and 39 years old who had recovered from COVID-19.

V gene TRBV27 combines with J gene TRBJ2-5; 8 nucleotides match TRBD2. Trimming at V came to 5 bases and at J to 5 bases, leaving 10 bases not matched to a gene. The germline CDR1 and CDR2 sequences are MNHEY and SMNVEV (reference sequence). This CDR3 region has 15 residues. This CDR3 reads CASSTLIGRAETQYF. The CDR3 region has the DNA TGTGCCAGCAGTACTCTGATCGGGAGGGCGGAGACCCAGTACTTC.

The CDR3 sequence: CAISESTRGPEKLFF. The CDR3 nucleotides read TGTGCCATCAGTGAGTCGACTAGGGGGCCGGAAAAACTGTTTTTT. V is TRBV10-3 and J is TRBJ1-4; 7 bases map to TRBD1. The CDR3 is 15 amino acids. Looked up from germline, CDR1 is ENHRY and CDR2 is SYGVKD. After removal of 0 bases from V and 8 bases from J, the junction contained 6 bases not matched to a gene.

This clone was found once. V usage is TRBV4-1 and J usage is TRBJ1-3; TRBD1 agrees at 7 bases. Losses at the gene ends were 2 bases for V and 3 bases for J; bases not matched to a gene: 7. The CDR3 contains 16 residues. The V gene's germline CDR1 is MGHRA and CDR2 YSYEKL. The CDR3, as DNA: TGCGCCAGCAGCCAACCAAGACAGGGAATTGGAAACACCATATATTTT. This translates into CASSQPRQGIGNTIYF.

The CDR3 DNA follows: TGTGCCAGCAGCTCGACCATTGCTAGCTGGGGCAATGAGCAGTTCTTC. Translating it yields CASSSTIASWGNEQFF. The rearrangement uses TRBV11-2 and TRBJ2-1, with TRBD2 as a possible D gene (5 bases). Germline CDR1 SGHAT, CDR2 FQNNGV. The CDR3 loop spans 16 amino acids. V was clipped by 4 bases and J by 6 bases, with 19 bases between them.

The chain combines TRBV9 with TRBJ2-1; 7 bases map to TRBD2. The CDR3 runs to 14 residues. The junction had 7 bases not matched to a gene; V was cut back by 0 bases and J by 10 bases. Looked up from germline, CDR1 is SGDLS and CDR2 is YYNGEE. CDR3 nucleotide sequence: TGTGCCAGCAGCGTAGTTGCTAGCGGAGAAGAGCAGTTCTTC. Translation: CASSVVASGEEQFF. Using reference TRBV9 and TRBJ2-1 for the parts outside the CDR3, the full variable domain is DSGVTQTPKHLITATGQRVTLRCSPRSGDLSVYWYQQSLDQGLQFLIQYYNGEERAKGNILERFSAQQFPDLHSELNLSSLELGDSALYFCASSVVASGEEQFFGPGTRLTVL.

This chain uses TRBV18 with TRBJ1-3; 8 bases align to TRBD1. CDR1 KGHSH and CDR2 LQKENI come from the germline V gene. V lost 8 bases and J lost 2; bases outside the gene matches: 8. This CDR3 contains 15 residues. CDR3 nucleotide sequence: TGTGCCAGCACGATACAGGGGGGTACTGGAAACACCATATATTTT. Translating it yields CASTIQGGTGNTIYF.

V and J are TRBV7-9 and TRBJ2-5, with D tentatively TRBD1 (6 bases). Looked up from germline, CDR1 is SEHNR and CDR2 is FQNEAQ (reference sequence). V was cut by 11 bases and J by 0 bases, with 19 bases left in between. The CDR3 spans 15 residues. CDR3 sequence: CAYGEGEMYQETQYF. The CDR3 DNA reads as TGTGCCTATGGTGAGGGGGAGATGTACCAAGAGACCCAGTACTTC.

The rearrangement uses TRBV3-1 (or the pseudogene TRBV3-2) and TRBJ1-1, with 7 bases fitting TRBD1. Germline V gene data show CDR1 as LGHDT and CDR2 as YNNKEL (reference sequence). After removal of 6 bases from V and 4 bases from J, the junction contained 8 bases not matched to a gene. This CDR3 has 14 amino acids. The CDR3 coding sequence is TGTGCCAGCAGTCGTCAGGGGGAATTCACTGAAGCTTTCTTT. Its protein is CASSRQGEFTEAFF.

The rearrangement uses TRBV2 and TRBJ2-1, with 10 bases lining up with TRBD2. The trim removed 4 bases at V and 4 bases at J, leaving 4 bases unmatched. Germline lookup yields CDR1 SNHLY and CDR2 FYNNEI. The CDR3 totals 15 residues. The CDR3 loop is CASSGGLAAYNEQFF. The CDR3 nucleotides are TGTGCCAGCAGTGGCGGACTAGCGGCGTACAATGAGCAGTTCTTC.

The V gene is TRBV4-2, the J gene TRBJ2-2; D remains ambiguous. Germline loops: CDR1 LGHNA, CDR2 YNFKEQ. The CDR3 runs 14 residues. The germline V and J ends were trimmed by 1 base and 6 bases, with 9 bases remaining between them. The CDR3 reads CASSQAYYAGELFF. CDR3 coding DNA: TGTGCCAGCAGCCAAGCTTACTACGCCGGGGAGCTGTTTTTT.

This chain uses TRBV18 with TRBJ2-6, with 11 bases that match TRBD1. Germline loops: CDR1 KGHSH, CDR2 LQKENI. Trimming took 3 bases from V and 2 from J; bases not matched to a gene: 0. The CDR3 has 16 amino acids. CDR3 DNA: TGTGCCAGCTCACCGGGACAGGGGGCTGGGGCCAACGTCCTGACTTTC. Its translation: CASSPGQGAGANVLTF.

The chain couples TRBV7-9 to TRBJ1-4; D gene ambiguous. This CDR3 has 16 residues. Trimming left V 4 bases short and J 7 bases short, with 19 bases between. CDR1 SEHNR and CDR2 FQNEAQ come from the germline V gene (reference sequence). The CDR3 DNA reads as TGTGCCAGCAGCTCTAATAGCGCAGCCACCGGTGAAAAACTGTTTTTT. Protein product: CASSSNSAATGEKLFF.

The chain uses TRBV3-1 (or the pseudogene TRBV3-2) and TRBJ2-5; the match to TRBD1 covers 7 bases. This CDR3 has 14 amino acids. Germline V gene data show CDR1 as LGHDT and CDR2 as YNNKEL (reference sequence). Trimming cost V 0 bases and J 9 bases; bases outside gene matches: 7. In DNA, the CDR3 is TGTGCCAGCAGCCAAGAGGGGACAGCAGGTCCCCAGTACTTC. Translation: CASSQEGTAGPQYF.

Here the CDR3 DNA reads TGTGCCAGCAGCGCCAAAGCGGGAGTACAAGAGACCCAGTACTTC. Its translation is CASSAKAGVQETQYF. V and J are TRBV9 and TRBJ2-5; 8 bases match TRBD2. The CDR3 has 15 amino acids. V shed 3 bases, J shed 2 bases, and the junction held 6 bases outside the gene matches. The germline V gene encodes CDR1 SGDLS and CDR2 YYNGEE.

The V and J genes are TRBV28 and TRBJ1-2; D is ambiguous. Germline assignment: CDR1 MDHEN and CDR2 SYDVKM. The CDR3 totals 15 residues. V was clipped by 6 bases and J by 5 bases, with 19 bases between them. The CDR3 DNA sequence: TGTGCCAGCAGACCCGTGGGCCAGCAAAGTTATGGCTACACCTTC. Amino acid sequence: CASRPVGQQSYGYTF.

The table lists this clone with a few counts. This chain connects TRBV5-6 to TRBJ1-3, with D uncertain. Germline-derived CDR1 and CDR2 are SGHDT and YYEEEE. V lost 2 bases and J lost 4, with 16 bases in between. The CDR3 loop spans 16 amino acids. Here the CDR3 reads CASSLGRGSAGNTIYF. Written as DNA, the CDR3 is TGTGCCAGCAGCTTAGGTCGTGGGAGTGCCGGAAACACCATATATTTT.

The CDR3 spells CASSPNRKRGGTDTQYF. DNA of the CDR3: TGTGCCAGCTCACCAAACCGGAAGCGGGGGGGCACAGATACGCAGTATTTT. The chain carries TRBV18 and TRBJ2-3; 9 bases are a match to TRBD2. Germline values: CDR1 KGHSH, CDR2 LQKENI. The V gene end was trimmed by 2 bases and the J gene end by 1 base; junction bases not matched to a gene: 7. The CDR3 loop spans 17 amino acids.

The V and J genes are TRBV5-1 and TRBJ2-5, with 9 nucleotides matching TRBD1. The CDR3 runs 15 residues. Germline CDR1 SGHRS, CDR2 YFSETQ. J gave up 5 bases and V 4 bases, and 9 bases lay outside the gene matches. CDR3 in DNA: TGCGCCAGCAGCCCCGGGACAGGGTTGGGGGAGACCCAGTACTTC. Its protein product is CASSPGTGLGETQYF.

The chain combines TRBV30 with TRBJ2-5; maybe TRBD1 (6 bases). CDR3 size: 14 residues. V lost 4 bases, J lost 4 bases, and 16 bases lay in between. Germline V gene sequence: CDR1 GTSNPN, CDR2 SVGIG (reference sequence). The CDR3 DNA follows: TGTGCCTGGAACCCGCAGGGGCAGAGAGAGACCCAGTACTTC. Translation: CAWNPQGQRETQYF.

This sequence joins TRBV10-3 and TRBJ1-2; D call uncertain. The CDR3 is made up of 13 amino acids. Germline V CDR1 and CDR2: ENHRY, SYGVKD. Trimming took off 3 bases at V and 2 bases at J, with 7 bases between the two ends. The chain's CDR3 is CAISEAGNYGYTF. CDR3 sequence (DNA): TGTGCCATCAGTGAAGCGGGGAACTATGGCTACACCTTC.

This clone was observed once. The rearrangement joins TRBV28 to TRBJ1-1; D is possibly TRBD1 (6 bases). V was shortened by 5 bases and J by 5 bases, with 18 bases between the two germline ends. Germline V CDR1 and CDR2: MDHEN, SYDVKM. The length of the CDR3 is 15 residues. CDR3 nucleotides: TGTGCCAGCAGTGGGCCGGGGGGCGCGGAGACTGAAGCTTTCTTT. As protein: CASSGPGGAETEAFF.